These T cell receptor beta chains were read from a single sample in a study of graft-versus-host responses after intestinal transplantation. TCRdb's table, derived via immunoSEQ multiplex PCR, lists solely in-frame clones and lacks some. The table has around 6,000 clones, 33% seen once. The material was alloreactive CD8+ T cells from a mixed lymphocyte reaction culture, obtained before intestinal transplant. All receptors derive from a human patient who received an intestinal transplant. Both conserved end residues are part of each CDR3. D genes are given only for firm matches.

cdr3_aa v_call d_call cdr3_length
CASSEGSGLHEQYF TRBV9 - 14
CASSEGWRGNTDTQYF TRBV5-4 TRBD2 16
CSVAGTASYEQYF TRBV29-1 TRBD1 13
CASSRMRVGKETQYF TRBV5-8 - 15
CASSEAGGLETQYF TRBV2 TRBD2 14
CASSAPGEGGMNTEAFF TRBV28 - 17
CASSEAFGSGNTIYF TRBV2 - 15
CASSMGTLAAEAFF TRBV19 - 14
CASSIVIGGGETQYF TRBV19 TRBD2 15
CASSLTGAETIYEQYF TRBV7-3 - 16
CASSLAPTAFYEQYF TRBV19 - 15
CASSKQGSYEQYF TRBV6-6 TRBD1 13
CASSSGTSTDTQYF TRBV7-3 - 14
CASSVGLAGVVGELFF TRBV9 TRBD2 16
CAWNEVGADTQYF TRBV30 - 13
CASSAGVYSSTDTQYF TRBV9 - 16
CASSEWTGGREQYF TRBV2 TRBD1 14
CASSYTGGGTNEKLFF TRBV5-6 TRBD1 16
CASSLLSENTGELFF TRBV28 - 15
CASSQDNNEQFF TRBV7-9 - 12
CASSSGHFKLYNSPLHF TRBV27 - 17
CASSQSPVTSGYEQYF TRBV4-1 TRBD2 16
CASSLQTSGSNEQFF TRBV7-3 TRBD2 15
CASSWTVNEQFF TRBV5-6 - 12
CASSRVGQGHEQYF TRBV7-9 TRBD1 14
CASSQVGGQGGPMNTEAFF TRBV4-2 TRBD1 19
CASSLGRAYNEQFF TRBV5-4 - 14
CAISGSGSGSATGELFF TRBV10-3 TRBD2 17
CASSLEPPYEQFF TRBV9 - 13
CASSYGSAGGQETQYF TRBV13 TRBD2 16
CASSTGTSFYEQYF TRBV6-6 - 14
CASSQEPSGGITDTQYF TRBV4-2 TRBD2 17
CASSGTAYEQYF TRBV7-9 TRBD1 12
CASSRVENNNEQFF TRBV28 - 14
CAWSEVGGPYEQYF TRBV30 - 14
CASSQDTSGLGEQYF TRBV4-1 TRBD2 15
CASSWGTGPGNTIYF TRBV5-4 TRBD1 15
CSASRFGELFF TRBV20-1 - 11
CASSPLPGANQPQHF TRBV6-1 - 15
CASSKRQYLHFRYYGYTF TRBV5-1 - 18
CASSSAGGQDNEQFF TRBV6-1 TRBD1 15
CASSLSSGGARQFF TRBV27 TRBD2 14
CASSPTGGATNEKLFF TRBV28 TRBD1 16
CASRAGVVNEKLFF TRBV2 - 14
CASSDRFGGYTF TRBV2 - 12
CASSPLRKGKPYEQYF TRBV18 - 16